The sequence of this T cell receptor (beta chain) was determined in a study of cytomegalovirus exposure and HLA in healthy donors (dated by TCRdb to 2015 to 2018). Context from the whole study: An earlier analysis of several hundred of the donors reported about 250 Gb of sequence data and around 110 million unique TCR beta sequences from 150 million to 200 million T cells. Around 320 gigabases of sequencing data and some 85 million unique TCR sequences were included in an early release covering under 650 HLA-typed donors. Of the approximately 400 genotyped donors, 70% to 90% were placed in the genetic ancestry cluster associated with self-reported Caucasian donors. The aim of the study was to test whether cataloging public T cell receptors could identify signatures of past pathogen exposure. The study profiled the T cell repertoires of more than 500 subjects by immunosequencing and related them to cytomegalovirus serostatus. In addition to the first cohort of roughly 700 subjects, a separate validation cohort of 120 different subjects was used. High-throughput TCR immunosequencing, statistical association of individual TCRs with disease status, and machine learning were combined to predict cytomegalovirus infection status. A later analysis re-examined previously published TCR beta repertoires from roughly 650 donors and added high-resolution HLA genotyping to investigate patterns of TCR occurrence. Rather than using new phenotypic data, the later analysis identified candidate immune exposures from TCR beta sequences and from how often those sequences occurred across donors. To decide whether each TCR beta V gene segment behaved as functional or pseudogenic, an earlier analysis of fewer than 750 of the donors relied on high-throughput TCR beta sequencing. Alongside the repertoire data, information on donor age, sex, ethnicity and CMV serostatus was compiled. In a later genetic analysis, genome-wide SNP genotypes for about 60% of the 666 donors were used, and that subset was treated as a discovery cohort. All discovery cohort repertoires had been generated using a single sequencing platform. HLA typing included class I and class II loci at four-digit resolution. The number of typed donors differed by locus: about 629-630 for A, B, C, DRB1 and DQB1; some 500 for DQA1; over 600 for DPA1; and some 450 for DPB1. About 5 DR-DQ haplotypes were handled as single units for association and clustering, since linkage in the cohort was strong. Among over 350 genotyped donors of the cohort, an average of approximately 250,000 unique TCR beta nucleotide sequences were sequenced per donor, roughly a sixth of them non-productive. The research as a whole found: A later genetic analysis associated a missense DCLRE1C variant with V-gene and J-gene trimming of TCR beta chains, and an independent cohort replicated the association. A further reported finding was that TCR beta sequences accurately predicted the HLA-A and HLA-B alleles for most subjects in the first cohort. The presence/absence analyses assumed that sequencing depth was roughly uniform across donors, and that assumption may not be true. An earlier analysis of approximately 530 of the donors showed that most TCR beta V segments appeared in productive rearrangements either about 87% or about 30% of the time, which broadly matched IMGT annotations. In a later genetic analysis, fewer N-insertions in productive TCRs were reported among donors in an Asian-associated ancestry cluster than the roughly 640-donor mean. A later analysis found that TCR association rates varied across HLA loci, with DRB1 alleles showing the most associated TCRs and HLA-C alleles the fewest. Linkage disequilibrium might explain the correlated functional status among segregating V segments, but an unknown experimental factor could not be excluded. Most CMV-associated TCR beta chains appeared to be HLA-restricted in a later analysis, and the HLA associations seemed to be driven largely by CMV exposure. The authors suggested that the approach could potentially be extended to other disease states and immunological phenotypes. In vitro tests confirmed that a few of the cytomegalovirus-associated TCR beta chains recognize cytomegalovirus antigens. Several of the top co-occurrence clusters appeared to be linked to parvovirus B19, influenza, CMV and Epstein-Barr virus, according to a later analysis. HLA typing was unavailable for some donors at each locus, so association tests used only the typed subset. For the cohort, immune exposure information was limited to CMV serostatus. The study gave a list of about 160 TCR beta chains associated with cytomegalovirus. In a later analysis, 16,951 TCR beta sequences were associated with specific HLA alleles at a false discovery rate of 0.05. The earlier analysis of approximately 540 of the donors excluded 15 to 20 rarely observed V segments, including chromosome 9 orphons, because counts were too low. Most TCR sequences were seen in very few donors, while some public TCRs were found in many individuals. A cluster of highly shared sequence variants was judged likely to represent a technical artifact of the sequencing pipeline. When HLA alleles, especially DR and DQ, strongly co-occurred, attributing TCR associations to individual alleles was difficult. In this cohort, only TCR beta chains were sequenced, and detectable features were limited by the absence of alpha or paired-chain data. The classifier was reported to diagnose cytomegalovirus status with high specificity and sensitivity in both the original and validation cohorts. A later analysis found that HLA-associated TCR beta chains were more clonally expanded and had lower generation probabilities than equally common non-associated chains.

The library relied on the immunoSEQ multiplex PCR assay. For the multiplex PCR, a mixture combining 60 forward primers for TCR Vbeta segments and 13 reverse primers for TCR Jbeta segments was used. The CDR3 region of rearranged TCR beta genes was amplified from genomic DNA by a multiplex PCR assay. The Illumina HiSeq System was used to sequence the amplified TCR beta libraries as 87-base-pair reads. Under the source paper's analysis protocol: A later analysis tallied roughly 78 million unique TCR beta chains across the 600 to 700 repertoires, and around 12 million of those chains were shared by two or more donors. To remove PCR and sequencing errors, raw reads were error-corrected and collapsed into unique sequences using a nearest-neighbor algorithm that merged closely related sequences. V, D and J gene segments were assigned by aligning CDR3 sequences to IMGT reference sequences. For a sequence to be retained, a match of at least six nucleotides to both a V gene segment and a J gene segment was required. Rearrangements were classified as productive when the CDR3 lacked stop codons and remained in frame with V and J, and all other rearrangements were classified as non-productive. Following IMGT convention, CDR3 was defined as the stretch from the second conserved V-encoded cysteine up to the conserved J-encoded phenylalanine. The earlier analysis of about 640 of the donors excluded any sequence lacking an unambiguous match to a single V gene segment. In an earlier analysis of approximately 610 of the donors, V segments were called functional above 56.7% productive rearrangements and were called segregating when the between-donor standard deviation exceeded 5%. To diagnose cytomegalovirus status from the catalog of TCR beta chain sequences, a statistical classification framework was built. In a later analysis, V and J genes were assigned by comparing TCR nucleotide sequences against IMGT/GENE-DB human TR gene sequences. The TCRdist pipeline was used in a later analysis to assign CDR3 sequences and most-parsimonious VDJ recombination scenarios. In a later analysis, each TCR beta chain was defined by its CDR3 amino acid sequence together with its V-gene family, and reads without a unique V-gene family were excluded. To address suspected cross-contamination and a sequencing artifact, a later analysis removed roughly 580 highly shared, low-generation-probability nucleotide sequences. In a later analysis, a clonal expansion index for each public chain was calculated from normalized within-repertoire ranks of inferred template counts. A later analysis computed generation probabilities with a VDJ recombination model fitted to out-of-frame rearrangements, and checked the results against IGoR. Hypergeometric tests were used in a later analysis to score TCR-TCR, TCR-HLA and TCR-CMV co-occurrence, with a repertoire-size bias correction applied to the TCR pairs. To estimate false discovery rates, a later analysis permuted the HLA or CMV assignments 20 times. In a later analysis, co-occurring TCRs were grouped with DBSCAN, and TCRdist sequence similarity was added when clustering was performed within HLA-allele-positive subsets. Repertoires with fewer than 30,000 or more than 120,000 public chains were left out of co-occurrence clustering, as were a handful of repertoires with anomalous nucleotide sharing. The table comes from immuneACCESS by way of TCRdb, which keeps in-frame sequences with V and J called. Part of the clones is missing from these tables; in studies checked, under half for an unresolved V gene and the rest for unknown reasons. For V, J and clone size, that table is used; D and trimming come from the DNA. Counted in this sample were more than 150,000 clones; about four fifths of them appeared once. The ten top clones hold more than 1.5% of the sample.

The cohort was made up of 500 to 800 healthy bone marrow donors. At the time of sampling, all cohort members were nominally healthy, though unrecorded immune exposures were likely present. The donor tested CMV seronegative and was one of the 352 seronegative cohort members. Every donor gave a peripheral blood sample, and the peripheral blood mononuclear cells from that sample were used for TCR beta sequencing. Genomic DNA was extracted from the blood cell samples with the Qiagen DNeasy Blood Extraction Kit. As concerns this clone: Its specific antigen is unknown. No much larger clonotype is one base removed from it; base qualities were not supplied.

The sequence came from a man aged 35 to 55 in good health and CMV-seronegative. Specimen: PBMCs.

The nucleotide sequence reads TGCAGCGTTGAACGACAGGGCTTATCCCACACCTTC. This gives the protein CSVERQGLSHTF. The sequence is built from TRBV29-1 and TRBJ1-2, and TRBD1 matches 7 of the central bases. Spanning cysteine to phenylalanine, the CDR3 consists of 12 amino acids. Just CDR3 DNA is preserved here, 36 bases in frame from base 1. CDR1 and CDR2, per the germline V gene, are SQVTM and ANQGSEA. V and J are trimmed by 2 bases and 12 bases, and the gene matches miss 9 bases of the junction.